This TCR beta chain derives from a study of blood T cell repertoires in COVID-19. Methods used by the authors: Amplification of reference gene primers provided the estimated nucleated cell counts. The method was immunoSEQ multiplex PCR; TCRdb's version includes in-frame clones alone and lacks a portion of them. V, J and clone size are those of that table, while D and trimming were read from the DNA. The sample has some 260,000 clones; around three quarters are singletons. The ends were cut back, 0 bases at V and 4 bases at J, with 6 bases in the middle. Germline CDR1 is PRHDT and CDR2 is FYEKMQ (reference sequence). The CDR3 totals 13 residues.

The clonotype originates from a woman of 80 years or more with acute or convalescent COVID-19. V and J are TRBV13 and TRBJ1-2; no reliable D call. The specimen was peripheral blood. In DNA, the CDR3 is TGTGCCAGCAGCTTAGGGTCTCTCTATGGCTACACCTTC. It specifies CASSLGSLYGYTF. The entire variable domain, with the rest obtained from reference TRBV13 and TRBJ1-2, is as follows: AAGVIQSPRHLIKEKRETATLKCYPIPRHDTVYWYQQGPGQDPQFLISFYEKMQSDKGSIPDRFSAQQFSDYHSELNMSSLELGDSALYFCASSLGSLYGYTFGSGTRLTVV.